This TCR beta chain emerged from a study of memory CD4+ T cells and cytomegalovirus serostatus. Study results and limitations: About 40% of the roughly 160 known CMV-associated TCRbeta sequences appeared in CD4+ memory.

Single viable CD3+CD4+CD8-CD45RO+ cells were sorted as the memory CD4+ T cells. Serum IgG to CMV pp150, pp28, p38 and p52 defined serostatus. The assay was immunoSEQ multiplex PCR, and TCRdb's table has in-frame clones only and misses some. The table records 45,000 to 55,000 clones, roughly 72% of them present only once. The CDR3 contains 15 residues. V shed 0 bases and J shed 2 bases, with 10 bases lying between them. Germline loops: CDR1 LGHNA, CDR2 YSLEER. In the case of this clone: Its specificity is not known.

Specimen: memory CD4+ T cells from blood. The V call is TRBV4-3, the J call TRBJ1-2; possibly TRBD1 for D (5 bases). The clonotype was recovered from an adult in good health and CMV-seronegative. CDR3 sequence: CASSQERGLNYGYTF. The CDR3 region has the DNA TGCGCCAGCAGCCAAGAGAGGGGTTTAAACTATGGCTACACCTTC.